The subject of this entry is one T cell receptor (beta chain). The data were obtained in a study of blood T cell repertoires in COVID-19. For the study at large: The United States, Italy and Spain provided the acute and convalescent COVID-19 samples.

Methods used by the authors: Reference gene primer amplification in the assay estimated nucleated cell counts. The data were produced by immunoSEQ multiplex PCR, yet TCRdb's version contains in-frame clones alone and is incomplete. The V and J calls and the clone size are those of that table, but D and trimming were determined from the DNA. The table shows some 250,000 clones, with 70% to 90% occurring only once. Trimming stripped 0 bases from V and 6 bases from J, with 11 bases between. Germline assignment: CDR1 LNHNV and CDR2 YYDKDF (reference sequence). The CDR3 loop spans 14 amino acids. Enrollees, roughly 18 to 90 years old, lived in about two dozen US areas.

The receptor was isolated from a man younger than 35 who had recovered from COVID-19. The chain carries TRBV15 and TRBJ1-2, with D perhaps TRBD1 (6 bases). Sequenced: PBMCs or T cells enriched from blood (not recorded which). This CDR3 reads CATSRDSGENGYTF. The DNA of the CDR3 is TGTGCCACCAGCAGAGATTCAGGGGAGAATGGCTACACCTTC.